These 25 T cell receptor beta chains came from one sample sequenced in a study of response to subunit inactivated influenza vaccine. TCRdb redid the calling of the RT-PCR reads with MiXCR, one entry per CDR3 protein. The repertoire includes approximately 520,000 distinct CDR3 sequences, approximately 15% of them detected once, and over 2.5% sits in the top ten. This specimen consisted of CD4+ T cells sorted from PBMCs, obtained around 2 years after vaccination. The receptors shown here come from a man between 50 and 69 years old who received an inactivated influenza vaccine.

This clonotype has just a few counts. V and J are TRBV20-1 and TRBJ2-7; TRBD1 matches at 9 bases. With 4 bases clipped from V and 5 bases from J, the junction kept 12 bases outside the gene matches. CDR1 is DFQATT, CDR2 SNEGSKA, per germline (reference sequence). CDR3 length: 15 amino acids. CDR3 sequence reads: CSANTPGTGKNEQYF. In DNA, the CDR3 is TGCAGTGCTAACACCCCCGGGACAGGGAAGAACGAGCAGTACTTC.

This chain connects TRBV7-2 to TRBJ2-7; the match to TRBD1 covers 7 bases. Germline V gene lookup returns CDR1 SGHTA and CDR2 FQGNSA. The CDR3 is made up of 14 amino acids. Germline trimming cut 6 bases from V and 2 bases from J; bases unmatched to any gene: 7. CDR3 sequence (DNA): TGTGCCAGCAGTTCCGGGACAGCAGCCTACGAGCAGTACTTC. Translated: CASSSGTAAYEQYF.

The V gene is TRBV15, the J gene TRBJ2-7; TRBD2 might be the D (6 bases). V was pared by 3 bases and J by 2 bases, with 17 bases between. Germline V gene lookup returns CDR1 LNHNV and CDR2 YYDKDF (reference sequence). This CDR3 has 16 amino acids. The CDR3 reads CATSRGSGRTPYEQYF. In DNA form, the CDR3 reads TGTGCCACCAGCAGGGGTTCGGGGAGGACCCCCTACGAGCAGTACTTC. Variable domain in full (rest from reference TRBV15 and TRBJ2-7): DAMVIQNPRYQVTQFGKPVTLSCSQTLNHNVMYWYQQKSSQAPKLLFHYYDKDFNNEADTPDNFQSRRPNTSFCFLDIRSPGLGDTAMYLCATSRGSGRTPYEQYFGPGTRLTVT.

V is TRBV7-2 and J is TRBJ1-6; no definite D call. Germline loops: CDR1 SGHTA, CDR2 FQGNSA. V lost 3 bases and J lost 7, with 10 bases in between. This CDR3 has 14 residues. CDR3 nucleotide sequence: TGTGCCAGCAGCTTTCGGAACCAGAATTCACCCCTCCACTTT. Residues: CASSFRNQNSPLHF.

This clonotype was detected many times. The chain recombines TRBV12-3 or TRBV12-4 with TRBJ2-1; 9 bases match TRBD2. The CDR3 has 18 residues. The trim removed 4 bases at V and 0 bases at J, leaving 10 bases unmatched. As DNA, the CDR3 is TGTGCCAGCAGTTCCCCGGGGCTAGCGGGGCACTCCTACAATGAGCAGTTCTTC. Its translation: CASSSPGLAGHSYNEQFF.

This clonotype was picked up a small number of times. The chain is built from TRBV4-1 and TRBJ2-3, with unresolved D. CDR3 length: 13 residues. Germline-derived CDR1 and CDR2 are MGHRA and YSYEKL. The germline V and J ends were trimmed by 0 bases and 10 bases, with 11 bases remaining between them. CDR3 DNA sequence: TGCGCCAGCAGCCAAGATTATGCAGTCCCGCAGTATTTT. Its protein product is CASSQDYAVPQYF.

The table lists this clonotype with many counts. The rearrangement links TRBV5-1 to TRBJ2-3; a possible D gene is TRBD1 (6 bases). Trimming took off 0 bases at V and 0 bases at J, with 11 bases between the two ends. This CDR3 is 16 amino acids long. The germline V gene encodes CDR1 SGHRS and CDR2 YFSETQ. This CDR3 is CASSLVSGASTDTQYF. CDR3 coding DNA: TGCGCCAGCAGCTTGGTTTCAGGGGCCAGCACAGATACGCAGTATTTT.

Worth noting for this clonotype: The junction and the germline gene differ at one end; a read error may be behind it. V gene TRBV10-3 combines with J gene TRBJ2-1; TRBD2 matches at 14 bases. CDR3 length equals 12 residues. CDR1 ENHRY and CDR2 SYGVKD come from the germline V gene. The CDR3 sequence is CAIRGLAGEWFF. The CDR3 DNA sequence: TGCGCCATCAGGGGACTAGCGGGAGAATGGTTCTTC.

The sample holds many counts of this clonotype. V and J are TRBV20-1 and TRBJ1-4; D is undetermined. The V gene's germline CDR1 is DFQATT and CDR2 SNEGSKA (reference sequence). CDR3 length: 16 residues. V lost 2 bases to trimming and J lost 4 bases, with 17 bases between them. CDR3 loop: CSARPGGGPSNEKLFF. In DNA, the CDR3 is TGCAGTGCTAGACCTGGAGGAGGGCCAAGTAATGAAAAACTGTTTTTT.

This clonotype was counted a few times. CDR3 sequence reads: CSAVPGSTSTDTQYF. CDR3 bases: TGCAGTGCTGTTCCCGGTTCGACTAGCACAGATACGCAGTATTTT. This sequence joins TRBV20-1 and TRBJ2-3; D is unresolved. The length of the CDR3 is 15 residues. Between the trimmed V and J ends, which lost 5 bases and 0 bases, there was a span of 15 bases. Germline lookup yields CDR1 DFQATT and CDR2 SNEGSKA (reference sequence).

The chain joins TRBV7-2 to TRBJ2-1; tentatively, D is TRBD2 (6 bases). With 1 base removed from V and 5 bases from J, the gap between germline ends came to 15 bases. The germline CDR1 and CDR2 sequences are SGHTA and FQGNSA. The CDR3 runs 16 residues. In nucleotides, the CDR3 is TGTGCCAGCAGCTTAGGCCCAGCGGGCACAAACAATGAGCAGTTCTTC. Translation gives CASSLGPAGTNNEQFF.

This clonotype was seen more than once but under ten times. One end of the junction is discordant with germline, which a read error may explain. The genes are TRBV10-3 and TRBJ2-4, with a weak D call TRBD1 (5 bases). The germline CDR1 and CDR2 sequences are ENHRY and SYGVKD. CDR3 length equals 14 residues. CDR3 residues: CAISESVTENIRYF. The CDR3 coding sequence is TGTGCCATCAGTGAGTCGGTGACAGAAAACATTCGGTACTTC.

This clonotype was observed a few times. The CDR3 region is CASSPGQGSSYF. The CDR3, as DNA: TGTGCCAGCAGCCCGGGACAGGGAAGTTCATACTTC. The J gene is TRBJ2-7, the V gene TRBV12-3 or TRBV12-4, with 9 bases identical to TRBD1. The CDR3 totals 12 residues. V lost 6 bases to trimming and J lost 13 bases; unmatched junction nucleotides: 10.

This clonotype has only a few counts. This rearrangement joins TRBV9 to TRBJ2-1; D is unclear. V was cut by 0 bases and J by 8 bases, with 6 bases left in between. Germline V lookup: CDR1 SGDLS, CDR2 YYNGEE. The CDR3 length is 12 residues. The CDR3 is CASSVAEYEQFF. CDR3 sequence (DNA): TGTGCCAGCAGCGTAGCTGAGTATGAGCAGTTCTTC.

This clonotype was detected only a few times. DNA for the CDR3: TGCAGCGTTGTAGACAGGCGCTCCTCCTACGAGCAGTACTTC. This sequence encodes CSVVDRRSSYEQYF. J is TRBJ2-7 and V is TRBV29-1; D possibly corresponds to TRBD1 (6 bases). The ends were cut back, 4 bases at V and 0 bases at J, with 13 bases in the middle. Germline CDR1 is SQVTM and CDR2 is ANQGSEA. CDR3 length: 14 amino acids.

This clonotype was detected only once. This rearrangement joins TRBV5-1 to TRBJ2-1; D is perhaps TRBD2 (6 bases). Germline V lookup: CDR1 SGHRS, CDR2 YFSETQ. V lost 3 bases and J lost 14, with 24 bases in between. The CDR3 consists of 15 residues. DNA for the CDR3: TGCGCCAGCAGCTCGCTAAGTGGACCGGGGGTGGAGAAGTTCTTC. Its translation is CASSSLSGPGVEKFF.

The chain carries TRBV24-1 and TRBJ2-3, with a weak D call TRBD1 (5 bases). V was trimmed by 4 bases and J by 2 bases, leaving 12 bases between them. Germline V gives CDR1 KGHDR, CDR2 SFDVKD. The CDR3 runs 15 residues. The CDR3 DNA reads TGTGCCACCAGTGACCCCGGACACGCCACAGATACGCAGTATTTT. This encodes CATSDPGHATDTQYF.

The chain recombines TRBV7-9 with TRBJ2-1, with unresolved D. Per germline, CDR1 SEHNR and CDR2 FQNEAQ (reference sequence). This CDR3 is built from 15 residues. V lost 5 bases and J lost 0, with 11 bases in between. The CDR3 loop reads CASSEAWSSYNEQFF. CDR3 DNA sequence: TGTGCCAGCAGCGAAGCATGGAGCTCCTACAATGAGCAGTTCTTC.

This clonotype was found a few times. The chain has TRBV20-1 and TRBJ2-5; TRBD1 agrees at 7 bases. This CDR3 region has 12 residues. The germline CDR1 and CDR2 sequences are DFQATT and SNEGSKA (reference sequence). Trimming cost V 4 bases and J 2 bases; bases outside gene matches: 1. CDR3 amino acids: CSAKGQQETQYF. The CDR3, as DNA: TGCAGTGCTAAGGGACAGCAAGAGACCCAGTACTTC.

V is TRBV12-3 or TRBV12-4 and J is TRBJ2-1; D is ambiguous. Trimming pared 5 bases from V and 8 bases from J, leaving 19 bases between. The CDR3 is made up of 15 amino acids. CDR3: CASSGPSGPSYEQFF. CDR3 in DNA: TGTGCCAGCAGTGGCCCGTCTGGCCCGAGCTATGAGCAGTTCTTC.

The chain couples TRBV28 to TRBJ1-2; unclear D gene. Germline V lookup: CDR1 MDHEN, CDR2 SYDVKM. CDR3 length: 12 amino acids. V lost 6 bases and J 3 bases, leaving 8 bases between the germline ends. This CDR3 reads CASSPEDYGYTF. The CDR3 bases are TGTGCCAGCAGCCCGGAGGACTATGGCTACACCTTC.

As regards this clonotype: The DNA is omitted, as the CDR3 cannot be located on it reliably, and the CDR3 follows TCRdb's listing. The V gene is TRBV9, the J gene TRBJ1-6; the tabulated D call, TRBD1, remains unverified against the DNA. The CDR3 contains 16 residues when both ends are counted. Germline-derived CDR1 and CDR2 are SGDLS and YYNGEE. The CDR3: CASSVGPGQGDSPLHF.

This clonotype was found a few times. The chain joins TRBV6-1 to TRBJ1-5, with D possibly matching TRBD1 (5 bases). From germline, CDR1 is MNHNS and CDR2 SASEGT. The germline V and J ends were trimmed by 6 bases and 5 bases, with 17 bases remaining between them. The CDR3 runs to 15 residues. The CDR3 bases are TGTGCCAGCAGCCCCGTCGGCAGGGCGTATCAGCCCCAGCATTTT. This translates into CASSPVGRAYQPQHF.

This sequence joins TRBV10-3 and TRBJ2-7, with D unclear. V was shortened by 2 bases and J by 0 bases, with 14 bases between the two germline ends. Germline CDR1 is ENHRY and CDR2 is SYGVKD. This CDR3 comprises 16 residues. CDR3 nucleotide sequence: TGTGCCATCAGTGAGCCCCTTTTTGAGCGCTCCTACGAGCAGTACTTC. Residues: CAISEPLFERSYEQYF.

The chain joins TRBV20-1 to TRBJ2-7; TRBD2 might be the D (6 bases). This CDR3 spans 14 amino acids. Germline V gene data show CDR1 as DFQATT and CDR2 as SNEGSKA (reference sequence). Trimming pared 0 bases from V and 2 bases from J, leaving 11 bases between. The CDR3 DNA reads as TGCAGTGCTAGAGATCCTAGCGCGACCTACGAGCAGTACTTC. The encoded protein is CSARDPSATYEQYF.